These T cell receptor beta chains were read from a single sample in a study of shared clonotypes between healthy human individuals. The assay was immunoSEQ multiplex PCR, and TCRdb's table has in-frame clones only and misses some. The table lists roughly 520,000 clones, 95% to 96% of them singletons, with approximately 0.067% in the top ten. The material sequenced was naive CD4+ T cells sorted from blood. All receptors come from a woman in her 30s in good health. Each CDR3 is given with its conserved first and last residue.

J gene: TRBJ2-5; V gene: TRBV9; CDR3 protein: CASSVAGGGETQYF
J gene: TRBJ2-7; V gene: TRBV4-2; CDR3 protein: CASSQEGLFTDSYEQYF
J gene: TRBJ2-3; V gene: TRBV28; CDR3 protein: CASSLHEKDTQYF
J gene: TRBJ1-1; V gene: TRBV11-2; CDR3 protein: CASSLTGTPNTEAFF
J gene: TRBJ2-3; V gene: TRBV5-1; CDR3 protein: CASSLYRDTDTQYF
J gene: TRBJ1-1; V gene: TRBV28; CDR3 protein: CASSTGLDTEAFF
J gene: TRBJ1-4; V gene: TRBV4-1; CDR3 protein: CASSQGLQGGEEKLFF
J gene: TRBJ1-4; V gene: TRBV4-2; CDR3 protein: CASSLGRVDEKLFF
J gene: TRBJ2-5; V gene: TRBV6-5; CDR3 protein: CASSYSSLRGETQYF
J gene: TRBJ1-4; V gene: TRBV5-6; CDR3 protein: CASSWDRLEGKLFF
J gene: TRBJ2-5; V gene: TRBV5-1; CDR3 protein: CASSSAQGRQETQYF
J gene: TRBJ2-2; V gene: TRBV7-9; CDR3 protein: CASSLSGAGTGELFF